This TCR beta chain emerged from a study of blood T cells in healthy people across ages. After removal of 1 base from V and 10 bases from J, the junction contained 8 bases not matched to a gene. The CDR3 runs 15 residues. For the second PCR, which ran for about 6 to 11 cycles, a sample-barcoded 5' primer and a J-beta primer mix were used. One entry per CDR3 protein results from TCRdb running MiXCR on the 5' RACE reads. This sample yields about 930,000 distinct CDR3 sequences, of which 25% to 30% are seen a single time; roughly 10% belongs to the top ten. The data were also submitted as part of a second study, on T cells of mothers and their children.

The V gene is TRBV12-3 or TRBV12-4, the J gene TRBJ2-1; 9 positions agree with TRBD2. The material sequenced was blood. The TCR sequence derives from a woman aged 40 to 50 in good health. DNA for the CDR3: TGTGCCAGCAGTTTAGACCCAGCGGGGGGTGGGGAGCAGTTCTTC. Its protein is CASSLDPAGGGEQFF.